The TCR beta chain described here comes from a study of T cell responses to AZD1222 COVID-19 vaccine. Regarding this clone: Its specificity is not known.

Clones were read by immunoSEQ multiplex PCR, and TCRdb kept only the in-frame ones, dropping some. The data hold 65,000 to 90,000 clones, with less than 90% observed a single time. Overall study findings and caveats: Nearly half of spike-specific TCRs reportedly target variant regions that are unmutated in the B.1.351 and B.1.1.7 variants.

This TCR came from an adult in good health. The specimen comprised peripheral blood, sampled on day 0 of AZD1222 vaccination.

The CDR3 sequence: CASSRTPANNYGYTF. The CDR3 DNA reads as TGTGCCAGTAGCCGAACGCCGGCGAACAACTATGGCTACACCTTC. This chain joins TRBV19 and TRBJ1-2; D call uncertain. Per the germline V gene, CDR1 is LNHDA and CDR2 is SQIVND (reference sequence). V was pared by 6 bases and J by 2 bases, with 16 bases between. This CDR3 comprises 15 residues.